The T cell receptor (beta chain) under discussion was sequenced for a study of blood T cell repertoires in COVID-19. The wider study: The cDNA or gDNA used as material had been derived from T cells, B-cell-depleted T cells, or PBMCs.

Patients of the Seattle cohort, enrolled during active infection, were followed longitudinally. Germline V CDR1 and CDR2: MNHNY, SVGAGI (reference sequence). Deletions cut 6 bases from V and 4 bases from J, with 10 bases between. This CDR3 comprises 13 residues. Original processing methods: From reference gene primer amplification, estimates of nucleated cell counts were derived. Data came from immunoSEQ multiplex PCR; TCRdb stores just in-frame clones and leaves some out. The V and J calls and the clone size are those of that table, but D and trimming were determined from the DNA. This table has about 210,000 clones, roughly 85% appearing once.

The chain combines TRBV6-6 with TRBJ1-3; tentatively, D is TRBD1 (6 bases). The sequence was obtained from a man aged 50 to 59 with COVID-19, enrolled during active disease. Sequencing input: peripheral blood. The CDR3 loop reads CASRGGFGNTIYF. The DNA of the CDR3 is TGTGCCAGCAGAGGGGGTTTCGGAAACACCATATATTTT.